These T cell receptor beta chains were read from a single sample in a study of T cells in Graves' hyperthyroidism and ophthalmopathy. TCRdb redid the calling of the multiplex PCR reads with MiXCR, one entry per CDR3 protein. The table has 500,000 or so distinct CDR3 sequences, about 16% seen once. Sequenced material: blood. The origin of the receptors is a woman in her twenties or thirties with Graves' ophthalmopathy. Both conserved end residues are part of each CDR3. Fields, in order: J gene, clone size, V gene, D gene, CDR3 DNA, CDR3 protein. D genes are given only for firm matches. Expanded clones are given a class, and other clones once, few, many or no size at all.

>TRBJ2-7|NA|TRBV7-6|TRBD1
TGTGCCAGCAGCTTAGCGACCAGGGGGCAGGCCTACGAGCAGTACTTC
CASSLATRGQAYEQYF
>TRBJ1-2|NA|TRBV20-1|NA
TGCAGTGCTACCCCGGACAGCCCCTTCTATGGCTACACCTTC
CSATPDSPFYGYTF
>TRBJ2-7|few|TRBV29-1|NA
TGCAGCGTTTGGGGACAAGGCTACGAGCAGTACTTC
CSVWGQGYEQYF
>TRBJ1-1|few|TRBV6-1|TRBD1
TGTGCCAGCAGTGTTCCCGGGACAGGGGGGAACACTGAAGCTTTCTTT
CASSVPGTGGNTEAFF
>TRBJ2-5|NA|TRBV4-2|NA
TGTGCCAGCAGCCAAGATGACAGGACTTTCCAAGAGACCCAGTACTTC
CASSQDDRTFQETQYF
>TRBJ2-5|many|TRBV3-1|TRBD2
TGTGCCAGCAGCCAAGAGTTCGGCCAGCGGGGGGAGACCCAGTACTTC
CASSQEFGQRGETQYF
>TRBJ1-5|few|TRBV2|NA
TGTGCCAGCAATGACAGGTTCTATCAGCCCCAGCATTTT
CASNDRFYQPQHF
>TRBJ1-6|many|TRBV30|NA
TGTGCCTGGAGTGTACGGGTTAGGGGATCACCCCTCCACTTT
CAWSVRVRGSPLHF
>TRBJ2-2|many|TRBV9|NA
TGTGCCAGCAGCGAAGGGACGCGGAGGTCCGGGGAGCTGTTTTTT
CASSEGTRRSGELFF
>TRBJ2-5|many|TRBV5-5|NA
TGTGCCAGCAGCTTGGCATGGGGCAGGGAGACCCAGTACTTC
CASSLAWGRETQYF
>TRBJ1-1|few|TRBV10-3|NA
TGTGCCACCGATCCGGGGGGGAGGAGCACTGAAGCTTTCTTT
CATDPGGRSTEAFF
>TRBJ1-5|NA|TRBV29-1|NA
TGCAGCGTTCAGGGACTCGGTCAGCCCCAGCATTTT
CSVQGLGQPQHF
>TRBJ2-3|many|TRBV7-9|NA
TGTGCCAGCAGCTCAATAGACATCATGCGCACAGATACGCAGTATTTT
CASSSIDIMRTDTQYF
>TRBJ2-3|few|TRBV27|NA
TGTGCCAGCAAGGCCGTCCGGGATACGCAGTATTTT
CASKAVRDTQYF
>TRBJ2-1|many|TRBV30|NA
TGTGCCTGGAGTGTATCAGAGAACAATGAGCAGTTCTTC
CAWSVSENNEQFF
>TRBJ1-1|NA|TRBV19|NA
TGTGCCAGCATAGATTCAGGGTATGGCACTGAAGCTTTCTTT
CASIDSGYGTEAFF
>TRBJ2-7|few|TRBV11-2|TRBD2
TGTGCCAGCAGCTTCCTAACGACTAGCGGGAGAGCATACTTC
CASSFLTTSGRAYF
>TRBJ2-2|NA|TRBV29-1|NA
TGCAGCGTTGGGATGAGGCTAACCGGGGAGCTGTTTTTT
CSVGMRLTGELFF
>TRBJ2-7|few|TRBV9|TRBD2
TGTGCCAGCAGCCTCACCGGGACTAGCGGCTACGAGCAGTACTTC
CASSLTGTSGYEQYF
>TRBJ2-2|NA|TRBV12-3/TRBV12-4|NA
TGTGCCAGCACGCGGGGTGGGGAGCTGTTTTTT
CASTRGGELFF
>TRBJ2-1|few|TRBV12-3/TRBV12-4|TRBD1
TGTGCCAGCAGTTTAGATGGGACAGTAGGAAACAATGAGCAGTTCTTC
CASSLDGTVGNNEQFF
>TRBJ2-7|NA|TRBV9|NA
TGTGCCAGCAGCGTAGTGCCAGGGGGGGACGAGCAGTACTTC
CASSVVPGGDEQYF
>TRBJ2-1|many|TRBV27|TRBD2
TGTGCCAGCAGTTATCCGCGGACTAGCGGGAAAGGGGGTGAGCAGTTCTTC
CASSYPRTSGKGGEQFF
>TRBJ2-1|many|TRBV7-3|TRBD2
TGTGCCAGCAGCCCAGGACTAGCGGGAAGGTATGAGCAGTTCTTC
CASSPGLAGRYEQFF
>TRBJ2-2|many|TRBV28|TRBD2
TGTGCCACCAAAGCGGGAGGTTTAGGGGAGCTGTTTTTT
CATKAGGLGELFF
>TRBJ1-2|NA|TRBV18|TRBD1
TGTGCCAGCTCACCACTCGCGACAGGGGTGGGTATGGACTATGGCTACACCTTC
CASSPLATGVGMDYGYTF
>TRBJ2-5|few|TRBV6-7|TRBD1
TGTGCCAGCAGTTATCCCAAACAGGGGGGAGACCTAGAAGAGACCCAGTACTTC
CASSYPKQGGDLEETQYF
>TRBJ1-4|NA|TRBV25-1|NA
TGTGCCAGCAGTGAAATGTATGGGGGCGCAACTAATGAAAAACTGTTTTTT
CASSEMYGGATNEKLFF
>TRBJ1-2|few|TRBV6-1|NA
TGTGCCAGCACCCAGGTTGGGGCTAACTATGGCTACACCTTC
CASTQVGANYGYTF
>TRBJ1-2|NA|TRBV5-5|TRBD1
TGTGCCAGCAGCGAGGGCCGGGACAGGGTCTATGGCTACACCTTC
CASSEGRDRVYGYTF
>TRBJ2-7|NA|TRBV7-2|TRBD2
TGTGCCAGCAGCTTAGGACTAGCGCAAACTTCCTACGAGCAGTACTTC
CASSLGLAQTSYEQYF
>TRBJ1-5|NA|TRBV29-1|NA
TGCAGCGTTGGTAATCAGCCCCAGCATTTT
CSVGNQPQHF
>TRBJ2-3|many|TRBV12-3/TRBV12-4|TRBD1
TGTGCCAGCAGTTCGCAGGGGGATTCTAGCACAGATACGCAGTATTTT
CASSSQGDSSTDTQYF
>TRBJ1-2|many|TRBV20-1|NA
TGCAGTGCTAGAGCTTTGGCAGGGCTCTATGGCTACACCTTC
CSARALAGLYGYTF
>TRBJ2-3|many|TRBV20-1|NA
TGCAGTGCCCCGAGGCTACAATTCCGCACAGATACGCAGTATTTT
CSAPRLQFRTDTQYF
>TRBJ1-1|NA|TRBV5-1|TRBD1
TGCGCCAGCAGCGCCGGGACAGGGTTTTATGACACTGAAGCTTTCTTT
CASSAGTGFYDTEAFF
>TRBJ2-5|NA|TRBV4-1|NA
TGCGCCAGCAGCCAAGACCCAGGGGATGAGACCCAGTACTTC
CASSQDPGDETQYF
>TRBJ2-5|many|TRBV7-2|NA
TGTGCCAGCAGCTTAAGTCAGGGTAGGGGTAGCGTTTACTTC
CASSLSQGRGSVYF